These 21 T cell receptor beta chains originate from one sample sequenced in a study of T cell clonality in common variable immunodeficiency. The method was immunoSEQ multiplex PCR; TCRdb's version includes in-frame clones alone and lacks a portion of them. The data show 42,000 or so clones, with none appearing a single time. The sample consisted of peripheral blood mononuclear cells. Receptors originate from a person aged 18 to 75 in good health.

This clone was seen a handful of times. Incomplete CDR3 DNA: TGTGCCAGCAGCTTAAATCAGCGGCCTACAGATACC. Protein product: CASSLNQRPTDT. The CDR3 in full is CASSLNQRPTDTYTF. J is TRBJ1-2 and V is TRBV7-3; D gene unclear. The sequenced fragment ends 3 residues before the CDR3 boundary, so the rest is inferred from the germline J gene. The CDR3 runs to 15 residues. Germline V gene lookup returns CDR1 SGHTA and CDR2 FQGTGA.

This clone showed up many times. The read terminates 3 residues ahead of where the CDR3 ends, so the germline J gene completes it. The chain employs TRBV28 and TRBJ2-2, with 9 positions matching TRBD2. The CDR3 sequence is 13 residues long. J lost 6 bases, V lost 6 bases, and 2 bases had no gene match. Per the germline V gene, CDR1 is MDHEN and CDR2 is SYDVKM. The CDR3 loop is CASRASGAGELFF. CDR3 bases read: TGTGCCAGCAGGGCTAGCGGGGCCGGGGAG.

In this sample, this clone turned up many times. The sequenced fragment ends 3 residues before the CDR3 boundary, so the rest is inferred from the germline J gene. The chain combines TRBV12-3 or TRBV12-4 with TRBJ2-7; 8 nucleotides line up with TRBD2. Trimming took 5 bases from V and 3 from J; bases not matched to a gene: 9. CDR3 length equals 15 residues. CDR3 DNA (partial): TGTGCCAGCAGTCATCCCGGGGGGGCGATCTACGAG. This encodes CASSHPGGAIYE. The CDR3, in full, reads CASSHPGGAIYEQYF.

This clone was seen ten or more times. The CDR3 end lies 3 residues beyond the end of the read and is filled in from the germline J gene. The genes are TRBV6-2 or TRBV6-3 and TRBJ1-1, with D perhaps TRBD1 (5 bases). In germline, CDR1 is MNHEY, CDR2 SVGEGT. V was trimmed by 7 bases and J by 4 bases, leaving 16 bases between them. The CDR3 extends over 14 amino acids. The CDR3 bases that were read are TGTGCCAGCACCCACCTCAGGGAAACCACTGAA. It yields the protein CASTHLRETTE. The complete CDR3 reads CASTHLRETTEAFF.

This clone was seen at least ten times. Read data end 3 residues before the CDR3 end; the end is taken from the germline J gene. This rearrangement joins TRBV20-1 to TRBJ2-1, with a weak D call TRBD2 (5 bases). Trimming took 1 base from V and 4 from J, leaving 8 bases between them. Germline V lookup: CDR1 DFQATT, CDR2 SNEGSKA (reference sequence). This CDR3 region has 13 residues. CDR3: CSARGTPYNEQFF. The part of the CDR3 DNA that was read is TGCAGTGCTAGAGGGACTCCGTACAATGAG.

This clone was recorded many times. The read is 3 residues too short to cover the CDR3 end, so that end is filled in from the germline J gene. The genes are TRBV20-1 and TRBJ2-1; D call uncertain. The V end was cut by 4 bases, the J end by 5 bases, with 3 bases between. The germline V gene encodes CDR1 DFQATT and CDR2 SNEGSKA (reference sequence). There are 10 residues in the CDR3. The CDR3 sequence is CSAINNEQFF. The CDR3 bases that were read are TGCAGTGCTATAAACAATGAG.

This clone was seen ten or more times. The CDR3 end falls 3 residues outside the read, so it is completed with the germline J gene. The chain is built from TRBV4-1 and TRBJ1-5, with a tentative D call TRBD1 (5 bases). Germline assignment: CDR1 MGHRA and CDR2 YSYEKL. This CDR3 contains 15 residues. The ends were cut back, 0 bases at V and 7 bases at J, with 13 bases in the middle. This CDR3 reads CASSQDMRGTQPQHF. CDR3 bases read: TGCGCCAGCAGCCAAGATATGAGGGGAACCCAGCCC.

There are many counts of this clone. The read gets to within 3 residues of the CDR3 end, and the germline J gene fills in the rest. This chain connects TRBV7-8 to TRBJ2-7, with D perhaps matching TRBD2 (6 bases). The CDR3 extends over 15 amino acids. Germline values: CDR1 SGHVS, CDR2 FQNEAQ. V dropped 1 base and J dropped 1 base, with 11 bases sitting between them. CDR3 DNA (partial): TGTGCCAGCAGCTTAGTGGCCAGCGGGTCCTACGAG. This encodes CASSLVASGSYE. The whole CDR3 sequence is CASSLVASGSYEQYF. The complete variable domain, with remaining parts taken from reference TRBV7-8 and TRBJ2-7, reads GAGVSQSPRYKVAKRGQDVALRCDPISGHVSLFWYQQALGQGPEFLTYFQNEAQLDKSGLPSDRFFAERPEGSVSTLKIQRTQQEDSAVYLCASSLVASGSYEQYFGPGTRLTVT.

This clone was observed a few times. At one end the junction does not follow the germline gene, possibly because of a read error. Sequencing ends 3 residues short of the CDR3 end; the germline J gene provides the rest. V usage is TRBV18 and J usage is TRBJ1-1; no clear D gene. The CDR3 runs 14 residues. CDR1 and CDR2 (germline): KGHSH, LQKENI. CDR3 sequence: CAGSAVSTGTEAFF. The sequenced part of the CDR3 DNA is TGTGCCGGCTCAGCCGTCAGCACGGGCACTGAA.

This clone ranks as medium-sized (0.01 to 0.1%). The DNA ends 3 residues before the CDR3 does, and the rest of the CDR3 is filled in from the germline J gene. The V call is TRBV5-1, the J call TRBJ2-3; D possibly matches TRBD1 or TRBD2 (5 bases each). CDR1 and CDR2 (germline): SGHRS, YFSETQ. The CDR3 covers 13 residues. Trimming stripped 0 bases from V and 6 bases from J, with 8 bases between. CDR3: CASSLGEGDTQYF. The DNA read from the CDR3 is TGCGCCAGCAGCTTGGGTGAGGGGGATACG.

This clone was counted at least ten times. The CDR3 extends 3 residues past the end of the read, so its final part is completed from the germline J gene. V usage is TRBV10-3 and J usage is TRBJ2-3, with 12 bases that match TRBD2. In germline, CDR1 is ENHRY, CDR2 SYGVKD. The CDR3 sequence is 18 residues long. J gave up 0 bases and V 0 bases, and 4 bases lay outside the gene matches. CDR3 bases read: TGTGCCATCAGTGAGTCGAGAGGGACTAGCGGGAGCACAGATACG. Translating it yields CAISESRGTSGSTDT. The CDR3 as a whole reads CAISESRGTSGSTDTQYF.

This clone occurred many times. The CDR3 end is not reached by the read, which stops 3 residues before it; the germline J gene fills it in. The chain employs TRBV6-1 and TRBJ2-3; the match to TRBD1 covers 8 bases. Trimming at V came to 2 bases and at J to 1 base, leaving 5 bases not matched to a gene. This CDR3 spans 16 amino acids. Germline V CDR1 and CDR2: MNHNS, SASEGT. Incomplete CDR3 DNA: TGTGCCAGCAGTGAACGATCGACAGGGGGCACAGATACG. Translated, it gives CASSERSTGGTDT. The full CDR3 reads CASSERSTGGTDTQYF.

This clone was detected many times. The read finishes 3 residues shy of the CDR3 end, and the germline J gene is used to complete it. This rearrangement joins TRBV19 to TRBJ2-3, with TRBD2 identical over 8 bases. This CDR3 contains 16 residues. Unmatched junction bases numbered 7, after V lost 1 base and J lost 4 bases. The V gene's germline CDR1 is LNHDA and CDR2 SQIVND (reference sequence). The CDR3 protein is CASSIAERELADTQYF. CDR3 bases read: TGTGCCAGTAGTATAGCTGAGCGGGAGCTCGCAGATACG.

This clone has at least ten counts. The read stops 3 residues short of the end of the CDR3; the missing end is completed from the germline J gene. This chain links TRBV18 with TRBJ2-3, with 7 bases aligning to TRBD2. The germline gives CDR1 KGHSH, CDR2 LQKENI. Trimming at V came to 2 bases and at J to 3 bases, leaving 8 bases not matched to a gene. The CDR3 runs 16 residues. The CDR3: CASSPVGLEGTDTQYF. The part of the CDR3 DNA that was read is TGTGCCAGCTCACCAGTAGGACTAGAGGGGACAGATACG.

This clone turned up a few times. Coverage ceases 3 residues before the CDR3 finishes, and the germline J gene fills in the end. This chain uses TRBV19 with TRBJ1-2, with 7 bases that match TRBD1. The CDR3 contains 15 residues. V lost 3 bases and J lost 2; bases outside the gene matches: 6. Germline V gene lookup returns CDR1 LNHDA and CDR2 SQIVND (reference sequence). The CDR3 reads CASSIGQGGNYGYTF. CDR3 DNA (partial): TGTGCCAGTAGTATTGGGCAGGGGGGAAACTATGGC.

This clone was detected ten times or more. The sequenced fragment ends 3 residues before the CDR3 boundary, so the rest is inferred from the germline J gene. The rearrangement links TRBV30 to TRBJ2-2; 11 bases map to TRBD2. Germline V CDR1 and CDR2: GTSNPN, SVGIG (reference sequence). V lost 5 bases to trimming and J lost 4 bases; unmatched junction nucleotides: 3. The CDR3 has 14 residues. CDR3 residues: CAWSGLAVTGELFF. The sequenced CDR3 bases are TGTGCCTGGTCGGGACTAGCGGTCACCGGGGAG. Full variable domain (missing parts from reference TRBV30 and TRBJ2-2): SQTIHQWPATLVQPVGSPLSLECTVEGTSNPNLYWYRQAAGRGLQLLFYSVGIGQISSEVPQNLSASRPQDRQFILSSKKLLLSDSGFYLCAWSGLAVTGELFFGEGSRLTVL.

This clone has at least ten counts. CDR3 protein: CSAKPAGGYNEQFF. The sequenced part of the CDR3 DNA is TGCAGTGCTAAACCAGCGGGAGGTTACAATGAG. The chain has TRBV20-1 and TRBJ2-1; 9 bases map to TRBD2. The read falls 3 residues short of the CDR3 end, and the missing part is taken from the germline J gene. V lost 4 bases to trimming and J lost 4 bases; unmatched junction nucleotides: 5. CDR1 and CDR2 from the germline V gene are DFQATT and SNEGSKA (reference sequence). The CDR3 is 14 residues long.

Regarding this clone: The read ends 3 residues early relative to the CDR3; the germline J gene fills the gap. The rearrangement uses TRBV7-9 and TRBJ2-4; D is possibly TRBD1 (7 bases). Germline-derived CDR1 and CDR2 are SEHNR and FQNEAQ (reference sequence). This CDR3 has 14 residues. CDR3 sequence: CASSLGQGGYGQYF. The CDR3 bases that were read are TGTGCCAGCAGCTTAGGACAGGGAGGCTATGGT.

This clone was detected many times. The missing CDR3 end, 3 residues past where the read stops, is filled in from the germline J gene. This chain connects TRBV19 to TRBJ2-5; 14 bases agree with TRBD2. The V and J ends lost 5 bases and 2 bases, in that order; junction bases with no gene match: 7. The CDR3 consists of 17 residues. Germline V gene data show CDR1 as LNHDA and CDR2 as SQIVND (reference sequence). The covered CDR3 bases are TGTGCCAGTAGTCCGCGGACTAGCGGGAGGTCGCAAGAGACC. Residues: CASSPRTSGRSQET. The whole CDR3 is CASSPRTSGRSQETQYF.

This clone was observed at least ten times. The CDR3 goes on 3 residues after the read ends, and that part is filled in from the germline J gene. The chain joins TRBV28 to TRBJ2-5; 7 nucleotides line up with TRBD2. The CDR3 is made up of 15 amino acids. J gave up 5 bases and V 5 bases, and 11 bases lay outside the gene matches. CDR1 MDHEN and CDR2 SYDVKM come from the germline V gene. The CDR3 is CASSAAGLGLETQYF. Partial CDR3 DNA: TGTGCCAGCAGTGCGGCCGGACTAGGTTTGGAGACC.

CDR3 DNA (partial): TGTGCCAGCAGCGAAAGCGGGGGCTCCTACGAG. Amino acid sequence: CASSESGGSYE. The CDR3 in full is CASSESGGSYEQYF. V is TRBV7-2 and J is TRBJ2-7; the match to TRBD2 covers 8 bases. The read comes to an end 3 residues before the CDR3 does, leaving the germline J gene to fill in the end. The trim removed 5 bases at V and 0 bases at J, leaving 3 bases unmatched. The CDR3 is 14 residues long. Germline-derived CDR1 and CDR2 are SGHTA and FQGNSA.